The rows below give T cell receptor beta chains drawn from one sample of a study of blood T cell repertoires in COVID-19. The method was immunoSEQ multiplex PCR; TCRdb's version includes in-frame clones alone and lacks a portion of them. The sample holds around 250,000 clones, 70% to 90% seen once. Sequenced sample: PBMCs or T cells enriched from blood (not recorded which). The receptors here all came from a woman aged 25 to 39 with acute COVID-19. Each CDR3 is given with its conserved first and last residue. The order of the fields is V gene, clone size, D gene, J gene, CDR3 DNA, CDR3 protein. A D gene is named only where the DNA matches it firmly. The size of a clone is reported for some rows only, either as once, few or many, or as a class for expanded clones.

v_call: TRBV19
clone_size: NA
d_call: NA
j_call: TRBJ2-1
cdr3_nt: TGTGCCAGTAGTCCCACGGACAGAACCCACAATGAGCAGTTCTTC
cdr3_aa: CASSPTDRTHNEQFF

v_call: TRBV5-8
clone_size: NA
d_call: TRBD2
j_call: TRBJ2-3
cdr3_nt: TGTGCCAGCAGTTGGGGGGGTTCGGGCACAGATACGCAGTATTTT
cdr3_aa: CASSWGGSGTDTQYF

v_call: TRBV4-1
clone_size: NA
d_call: TRBD1
j_call: TRBJ2-7
cdr3_nt: TGCGCCAGCAGCCAGAATCCTGGACAGGGGGCCTACGAGCAGTACTTC
cdr3_aa: CASSQNPGQGAYEQYF

v_call: TRBV30
clone_size: NA
d_call: TRBD2
j_call: TRBJ2-7
cdr3_nt: TGTGCCTTGACTATAGCGGGGGCCTACGAGCAGTACTTC
cdr3_aa: CALTIAGAYEQYF

v_call: TRBV5-1
clone_size: NA
d_call: NA
j_call: TRBJ2-4
cdr3_nt: TGCGCCAACGTAGACCGGAGAGAAGACATTCAGTACTTC
cdr3_aa: CANVDRREDIQYF

v_call: TRBV7-2
clone_size: NA
d_call: NA
j_call: TRBJ2-1
cdr3_nt: TGTGCCAGCAGCACCGGAGGCGCGGGACGGAATGAGCAGTTCTTC
cdr3_aa: CASSTGGAGRNEQFF

v_call: TRBV24-1
clone_size: NA
d_call: NA
j_call: TRBJ2-3
cdr3_nt: TGTGCCACCAGTGACGAGACTACGATCTCAGATACGCAGTATTTT
cdr3_aa: CATSDETTISDTQYF

v_call: TRBV2
clone_size: NA
d_call: TRBD1
j_call: TRBJ2-7
cdr3_nt: TGTGCCAGCAGACTAGGACAGGGGGAAGACGAGCAGTACTTC
cdr3_aa: CASRLGQGEDEQYF

v_call: TRBV5-1
clone_size: NA
d_call: NA
j_call: TRBJ1-5
cdr3_nt: TGCGCCAGCAGCGAGGGACTGAGCAATCAGCCCCAGCATTTT
cdr3_aa: CASSEGLSNQPQHF

v_call: TRBV29-1
clone_size: NA
d_call: NA
j_call: TRBJ1-2
cdr3_nt: TGCAGCGTACAGGGCACTAACTATGGCTACACCTTC
cdr3_aa: CSVQGTNYGYTF

v_call: TRBV18
clone_size: NA
d_call: NA
j_call: TRBJ2-2
cdr3_nt: TGTGCCAGCTCACCCCTTCTTTCCGGTTCCGGGGAGCTGTTTTTT
cdr3_aa: CASSPLLSGSGELFF

v_call: TRBV7-9
clone_size: NA
d_call: NA
j_call: TRBJ2-3
cdr3_nt: TGTGCCAGCAGCCTCGTCCTGACAGGGAGGACAGATACGCAGTATTTT
cdr3_aa: CASSLVLTGRTDTQYF

v_call: TRBV28
clone_size: NA
d_call: NA
j_call: TRBJ2-4
cdr3_nt: TGTGCCAGCAGTCTAATATTAGCCAAAAACATTCAGTACTTC
cdr3_aa: CASSLILAKNIQYF

v_call: TRBV12-3/TRBV12-4
clone_size: once
d_call: NA
j_call: TRBJ1-1
cdr3_nt: TGTGCCAGCAGTTTCATCAGGGTCCCAGCTTTCTTT
cdr3_aa: CASSFIRVPAFF

v_call: TRBV5-6
clone_size: NA
d_call: NA
j_call: TRBJ2-6
cdr3_nt: TGTGCCAGCAGCTCTGACATGTCCGGGGCCAACGTCCTGACTTTC
cdr3_aa: CASSSDMSGANVLTF

v_call: TRBV27
clone_size: few
d_call: NA
j_call: TRBJ1-5
cdr3_nt: TGTGCCAGCAGTTCCTCTTGGGGCGGTCAGCCCCAGCATTTT
cdr3_aa: CASSSSWGGQPQHF

v_call: TRBV19
clone_size: NA
d_call: NA
j_call: TRBJ1-5
cdr3_nt: TGTGCCAGTACCCTCGGGCAGGGGATCTCTAGCAATCAGCCCCAGCATTTT
cdr3_aa: CASTLGQGISSNQPQHF

v_call: TRBV5-4
clone_size: NA
d_call: TRBD2
j_call: TRBJ2-1
cdr3_nt: TGTGCCAGCAGCTCCCTTCTAGCGGGAGGTGTAAATGAGCAGTTCTTC
cdr3_aa: CASSSLLAGGVNEQFF

v_call: TRBV7-6
clone_size: NA
d_call: TRBD1
j_call: TRBJ2-7
cdr3_nt: TGTGCCAGCAGCTTAGGGGTACGGGACAGGGATTACGAGCAGTACTTC
cdr3_aa: CASSLGVRDRDYEQYF

v_call: TRBV5-4
clone_size: once
d_call: NA
j_call: TRBJ2-3
cdr3_nt: TGTGCCAGCAGCCCTCAGCGGGGCACAGATACGCAGTATTTT
cdr3_aa: CASSPQRGTDTQYF

v_call: TRBV6-2/TRBV6-3
clone_size: few
d_call: NA
j_call: TRBJ2-7
cdr3_nt: TGTGCCAGCAGTTCCCGAGGATTCTACGAGCAGTACTTC
cdr3_aa: CASSSRGFYEQYF

v_call: TRBV28
clone_size: once
d_call: TRBD2
j_call: TRBJ2-2
cdr3_nt: TGTGCCAGCAGTTCCTTAGGACTAGCGGCCACCGGGGAGCTGTTTTTT
cdr3_aa: CASSSLGLAATGELFF

v_call: TRBV28
clone_size: NA
d_call: NA
j_call: TRBJ1-2
cdr3_nt: TGTGCCAGCAGTTTAAGACTAGCTGGCTACACCTTC
cdr3_aa: CASSLRLAGYTF

v_call: TRBV27
clone_size: NA
d_call: NA
j_call: TRBJ1-4
cdr3_nt: TGTGCCAGCAGTCGTCCAGGGGATAATGAAAAACTGTTTTTT
cdr3_aa: CASSRPGDNEKLFF

v_call: TRBV5-6
clone_size: NA
d_call: TRBD2
j_call: TRBJ2-3
cdr3_nt: TGTGCCAGCAGCTTGGCACCGGGACTAGAAACAGATACGCAGTATTTT
cdr3_aa: CASSLAPGLETDTQYF

v_call: TRBV29-1
clone_size: NA
d_call: NA
j_call: TRBJ2-3
cdr3_nt: TGCAGCGTACTAGGTGGCACAGATACGCAGTATTTT
cdr3_aa: CSVLGGTDTQYF

v_call: TRBV27
clone_size: NA
d_call: NA
j_call: TRBJ2-6
cdr3_nt: TGTGCCAGCAGTCCCCGGGGGGGGGCCAACGTCCTGACTTTC
cdr3_aa: CASSPRGGANVLTF

v_call: TRBV28
clone_size: NA
d_call: TRBD1
j_call: TRBJ2-5
cdr3_nt: TGTGCCAGCAGTTCTCCGGGACAGGGGGCGGAAGAGACCCAGTACTTC
cdr3_aa: CASSSPGQGAEETQYF

v_call: TRBV4-1
clone_size: NA
d_call: NA
j_call: TRBJ1-4
cdr3_nt: TGCGCCAGCAGCCACGACAGGAAGACTAATGAAAAACTGTTTTTT
cdr3_aa: CASSHDRKTNEKLFF

v_call: TRBV28
clone_size: NA
d_call: TRBD1
j_call: TRBJ2-2
cdr3_nt: TGTGCCAGCAGCCTAACGGGACAGGGGGCCGGCGGGGAGCTGTTTTTT
cdr3_aa: CASSLTGQGAGGELFF

v_call: TRBV19
clone_size: NA
d_call: NA
j_call: TRBJ2-1
cdr3_nt: TGTGCCAGTACTACTAGCTCCTACAATGAGCAGTTCTTC
cdr3_aa: CASTTSSYNEQFF

v_call: TRBV27
clone_size: once
d_call: TRBD1
j_call: TRBJ1-2
cdr3_nt: TGTGCCAGCTCCCAGCAGGGGGGAGCTAACTATGGCTACACCTTC
cdr3_aa: CASSQQGGANYGYTF

v_call: TRBV28
clone_size: NA
d_call: TRBD1
j_call: TRBJ2-7
cdr3_nt: TGTGCCAGCGGACAGGGGGCCTTTGAGCAGTACTTC
cdr3_aa: CASGQGAFEQYF

v_call: TRBV2
clone_size: NA
d_call: NA
j_call: TRBJ1-4
cdr3_nt: TGTGCCAGCATGGAAGGGGCTCCTAATGAAAAACTGTTTTTT
cdr3_aa: CASMEGAPNEKLFF

v_call: TRBV7-9
clone_size: NA
d_call: TRBD2
j_call: TRBJ2-7
cdr3_nt: TGTGCCAGCAGCCCCCGGACTAGCGGGAGTCACGAGCAGTACTTC
cdr3_aa: CASSPRTSGSHEQYF

v_call: TRBV5-1
clone_size: NA
d_call: TRBD1
j_call: TRBJ1-5
cdr3_nt: TGCGCCAGCAGCTTGGAGGGGGCTGGGCAGCCCCAGCATTTT
cdr3_aa: CASSLEGAGQPQHF

v_call: TRBV24-1
clone_size: NA
d_call: TRBD1
j_call: TRBJ2-3
cdr3_nt: TGTGCCACCAGTGATCGACAGGGGGGCACAGATACGCAGTATTTT
cdr3_aa: CATSDRQGGTDTQYF

v_call: TRBV10-3
clone_size: NA
d_call: NA
j_call: TRBJ2-2
cdr3_nt: TGTGCCATCAGTGATGACAAGACCACCGGGGAGCTGTTTTTT
cdr3_aa: CAISDDKTTGELFF

v_call: TRBV2
clone_size: NA
d_call: TRBD2
j_call: TRBJ2-1
cdr3_nt: TGTGCCAGCATTAGGACTAGCGGGAGGGCCGGGGATGAGCAGTTCTTC
cdr3_aa: CASIRTSGRAGDEQFF

v_call: TRBV30
clone_size: NA
d_call: NA
j_call: TRBJ1-5
cdr3_nt: TGTGCCTGGAGCTCTGGGCAGGGAGGCCTCAATCAGCCCCAGCATTTT
cdr3_aa: CAWSSGQGGLNQPQHF

v_call: TRBV28
clone_size: NA
d_call: NA
j_call: TRBJ2-1
cdr3_nt: TGTGCCAGCACTTCGGGTGGCGAACCGAGCTCCTACAATGAGCAGTTCTTC
cdr3_aa: CASTSGGEPSSYNEQFF

v_call: TRBV3-1/TRBV3-2
clone_size: NA
d_call: NA
j_call: TRBJ1-3
cdr3_nt: TGTGCCAGCAGCCCCCCCCAGGGAGGGCTAGGAAACACCATATATTTT
cdr3_aa: CASSPPQGGLGNTIYF

v_call: TRBV19
clone_size: NA
d_call: NA
j_call: TRBJ1-5
cdr3_nt: TGTGCCACCTCTCCCCGGGCGGGAGATCAGCCCCAGCATTTT
cdr3_aa: CATSPRAGDQPQHF

v_call: TRBV7-9
clone_size: NA
d_call: NA
j_call: TRBJ1-5
cdr3_nt: TGTGCCAGCGGGGGAGGTGCCGGAAACAATCAGCCCCAGCATTTT
cdr3_aa: CASGGGAGNNQPQHF

v_call: TRBV5-1
clone_size: NA
d_call: NA
j_call: TRBJ2-1
cdr3_nt: TGCGCCAGCAGGGCCAGCTCCTACAATGAGCAGTTCTTC
cdr3_aa: CASRASSYNEQFF

v_call: TRBV27
clone_size: NA
d_call: NA
j_call: TRBJ2-7
cdr3_nt: TGTGCCAGCAGCACTCTCCGGGGGGAGCAGTACTTC
cdr3_aa: CASSTLRGEQYF